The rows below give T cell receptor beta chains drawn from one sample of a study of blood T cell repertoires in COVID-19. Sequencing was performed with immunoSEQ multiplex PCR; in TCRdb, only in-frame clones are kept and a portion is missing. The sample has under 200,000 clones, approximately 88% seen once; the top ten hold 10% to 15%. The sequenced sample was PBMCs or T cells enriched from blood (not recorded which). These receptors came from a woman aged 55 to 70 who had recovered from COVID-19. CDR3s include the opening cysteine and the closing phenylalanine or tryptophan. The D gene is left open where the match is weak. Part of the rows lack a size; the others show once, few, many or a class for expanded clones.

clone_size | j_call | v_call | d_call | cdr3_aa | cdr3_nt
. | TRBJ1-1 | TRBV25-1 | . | CASNPGHMNTEAFF | TGTGCCAGCAACCCGGGACACATGAACACTGAAGCTTTCTTT
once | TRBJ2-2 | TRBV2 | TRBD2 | CASRDGLGDTGELFF | TGTGCCAGCAGAGATGGACTAGGAGACACCGGGGAGCTGTTTTTT
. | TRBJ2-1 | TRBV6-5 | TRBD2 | CASRPGGNSYNEQFF | TGTGCCAGCAGACCCGGGGGGAACTCCTACAATGAGCAGTTCTTC
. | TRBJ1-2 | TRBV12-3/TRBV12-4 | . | CASTPDRNYGYTF | TGTGCCAGCACCCCGGACAGAAACTATGGCTACACCTTC
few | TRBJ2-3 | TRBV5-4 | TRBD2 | CASSVTSSADTQYF | TGTGCCAGCAGCGTGACTAGCTCGGCAGATACGCAGTATTTT
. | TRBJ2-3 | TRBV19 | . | CASRYAGTDTQYF | TGTGCCAGTAGGTATGCGGGGACAGATACGCAGTATTTT
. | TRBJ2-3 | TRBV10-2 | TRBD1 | CASSRQGARDTQYF | TGCGCCAGCAGTAGGCAGGGGGCTAGAGATACGCAGTATTTT
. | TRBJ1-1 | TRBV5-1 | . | CASSLGPGETEAFF | TGCGCCAGCAGCTTAGGGCCGGGGGAGACTGAAGCTTTCTTT
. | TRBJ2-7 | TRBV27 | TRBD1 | CASSLHLPGQGTYEQYF | TGTGCCAGCAGTTTACACCTCCCGGGACAGGGGACCTACGAGCAGTACTTC
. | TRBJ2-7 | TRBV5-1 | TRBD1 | CASSSTGQTYSYEQYF | TGCGCCAGCAGCTCGACGGGACAGACCTACTCCTACGAGCAGTACTTC
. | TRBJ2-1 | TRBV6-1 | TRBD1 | CASRAGTGGNEQFF | TGTGCCAGCAGAGCCGGGACAGGCGGAAATGAGCAGTTCTTC
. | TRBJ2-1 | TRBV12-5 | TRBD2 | CASGPPAGAYNEQFF | TGTGCTAGTGGCCCCCCTGCGGGAGCCTACAATGAGCAGTTCTTC
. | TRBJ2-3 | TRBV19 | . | CASGAGRYTADTQYF | TGTGCCAGTGGGGCGGGGCGGTATACTGCAGATACGCAGTATTTT
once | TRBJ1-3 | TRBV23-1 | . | CASVRGWGDTIYF | TGCGCCAGCGTGCGGGGTTGGGGAGACACCATATATTTT
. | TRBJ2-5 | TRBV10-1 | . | CASSDIGAETQYF | TGCGCCAGCAGTGATATAGGGGCAGAGACCCAGTACTTC
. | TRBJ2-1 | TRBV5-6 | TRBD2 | CASSSRGGHYNEQFF | TGTGCCAGCAGCTCCCGGGGGGGCCATTACAATGAGCAGTTCTTC
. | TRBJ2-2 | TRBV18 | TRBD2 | CASSTWTSTIGELFF | TGTGCCAGCTCAACCTGGACTAGTACGATCGGGGAGCTGTTTTTT
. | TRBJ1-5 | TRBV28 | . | CASSPPGLPQPQHF | TGTGCCAGCAGTCCCCCTGGGCTTCCTCAGCCCCAGCATTTT
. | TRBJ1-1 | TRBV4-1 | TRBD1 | CASSQPDRARWEAFF | TGCGCCAGCAGCCAACCCGACAGGGCAAGGTGGGAAGCTTTCTTT
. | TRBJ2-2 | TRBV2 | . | CASSEARLPGTGELFF | TGTGCCAGCAGTGAAGCGCGGCTCCCCGGCACCGGGGAGCTGTTTTTT
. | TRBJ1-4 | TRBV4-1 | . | CASSQRLGPSTNEKLFF | TGCGCCAGCAGCCAGAGGCTGGGGCCAAGCACTAATGAAAAACTGTTTTTT
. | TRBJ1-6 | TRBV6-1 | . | CASSEPGRVSPLHF | TGTGCCAGCAGTGAACCTGGCAGGGTTTCACCCCTCCACTTT
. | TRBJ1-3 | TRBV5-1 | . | CASKEMNSGNTIYF | TGCGCCAGCAAGGAGATGAACTCTGGAAACACCATATATTTT
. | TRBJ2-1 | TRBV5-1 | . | CASSLGGGYYNEQFF | TGCGCCAGCAGCTTGGGCGGGGGCTACTACAATGAGCAGTTCTTC
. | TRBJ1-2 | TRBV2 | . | CASSVGQGSYGYTF | TGTGCCAGCAGTGTAGGGCAGGGAAGCTATGGCTACACCTTC
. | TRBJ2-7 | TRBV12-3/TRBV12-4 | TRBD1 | CASSGTGTGKAF | TGTGCCAGCAGCGGAACCGGGACAGGAAAAGCCTTC
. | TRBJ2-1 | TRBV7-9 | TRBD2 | CASSSPGLAGSEQFF | TGTGCCAGCAGCTCGCCGGGACTAGCGGGGAGTGAGCAGTTCTTC
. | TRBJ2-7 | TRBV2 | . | CASSQGGGRYEQYF | TGTGCCAGCTCCCAAGGGGGGGGCCGCTACGAGCAGTACTTC
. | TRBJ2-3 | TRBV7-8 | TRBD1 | CASSFGTGSSTDTQYF | TGTGCCAGCAGCTTTGGGACAGGGAGTAGTACAGATACGCAGTATTTT
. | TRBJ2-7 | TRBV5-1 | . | CASSLALASVYEQYF | TGCGCCAGCAGCTTGGCGCTAGCGTCGGTCTACGAGCAGTACTTC
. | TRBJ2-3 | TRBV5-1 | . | CASRDGSTDTQYF | TGCGCCAGCCGAGACGGGAGCACAGATACGCAGTATTTT
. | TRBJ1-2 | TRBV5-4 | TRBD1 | CASSLSPGQGYGYTF | TGTGCCAGCAGCTTATCCCCGGGACAGGGCTATGGCTACACCTTC
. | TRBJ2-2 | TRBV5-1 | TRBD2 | CASSLATTSGNTGELFF | TGCGCCAGCAGCTTGGCCACGACTAGCGGAAACACCGGGGAGCTGTTTTTT
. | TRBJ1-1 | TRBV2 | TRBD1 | CASSVWDRATEAFF | TGTGCCAGCAGTGTCTGGGACAGGGCTACTGAAGCTTTCTTT
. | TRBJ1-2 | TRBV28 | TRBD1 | CASNLGQRNGYTF | TGTGCCAGCAACCTGGGACAGCGCAATGGCTACACCTTC